Each of the 19 T cell receptor beta chains below was sequenced from the same sample in a study of cytomegalovirus exposure and HLA in healthy donors. The study ran its PCR with 60 Vbeta and 13 Jbeta primers. Method: immunoSEQ multiplex PCR; TCRdb's copy keeps in-frame clones and lacks some. The profile shows nearly 300,000 clones, about nine tenths of them singletons. Sequencing input: PBMCs. The receptors shown here come from a man aged 35 to 55 in good health and CMV-seropositive.

This chain connects TRBV6-5 to TRBJ2-7, with 8 bases that match TRBD1. With 5 bases clipped from V and 3 bases from J, the junction kept 6 bases outside the gene matches. Germline V gene sequence: CDR1 MNHEY, CDR2 SVGAGI. This CDR3 has 14 amino acids. The CDR3 loop reads CASSLPGQDYEQYF. The CDR3 coding sequence is TGTGCCAGCAGTCTTCCGGGACAGGACTACGAGCAGTACTTC.

This clone has just one count. Other DNA sequences from this sample encode an identical CDR3 as well. The rearrangement links TRBV27 to TRBJ2-7; 8 bases are a match to TRBD2. V lost 5 bases to trimming and J lost 1 base; unmatched junction nucleotides: 4. Germline V lookup: CDR1 MNHEY, CDR2 SMNVEV (reference sequence). The CDR3 length is 14 residues. CDR3: CASSRTSGSYEQYF. The CDR3 coding sequence is TGTGCCAGCAGTCGCACTAGCGGATCCTACGAGCAGTACTTC.

The J gene is TRBJ1-4, the V gene TRBV7-9, with D perhaps matching TRBD1 (6 bases). V lost 2 bases to trimming and J lost 5 bases, with 12 bases between them. CDR3 length: 15 amino acids. CDR1 is SEHNR, CDR2 FQNEAQ, per germline (reference sequence). The CDR3: CASSLTRGSNEKLFF. In DNA form, the CDR3 reads TGTGCCAGCAGCTTAACCAGGGGATCGAATGAAAAACTGTTTTTT.

The chain carries TRBV5-4 and TRBJ2-5, with 9 bases lining up with TRBD1. CDR1 is SGHNT, CDR2 YYREEE, per germline (reference sequence). The CDR3 length is 14 residues. J gave up 5 bases and V 4 bases, and 6 bases lay outside the gene matches. In nucleotides, the CDR3 is TGTGCCAGCAGCGCGCCGGGACAGGGTGAGACCCAGTACTTC. Protein: CASSAPGQGETQYF.

The chain carries TRBV27 and TRBJ2-7, with 12 bases aligning to TRBD2. Per the germline V gene, CDR1 is MNHEY and CDR2 is SMNVEV (reference sequence). The CDR3 totals 17 residues. Trimming took 3 bases from V and 5 from J; bases not matched to a gene: 11. The chain's CDR3 is CASSLRLAGAPQNEQYF. CDR3 DNA: TGTGCCAGCAGTTTGAGACTAGCGGGAGCCCCTCAAAACGAGCAGTACTTC.

The table lists this clone with a count of one. V is TRBV5-6 and J is TRBJ2-5; D gene ambiguous. This CDR3 has 13 residues. Trimming removed 1 base from V and 3 bases from J, with 7 bases in between. The germline CDR1 and CDR2 sequences are SGHDT and YYEEEE. The DNA of the CDR3 is TGTGCCAGCAGCTTGCTGCCAGAAGAGACCCAGTACTTC. Encoded protein: CASSLLPEETQYF. Full variable domain (remainder filled in from reference TRBV5-6 and TRBJ2-5): DAGVTQSPTHLIKTRGQQVTLRCSPKSGHDTVSWYQQALGQGPQFIFQYYEEEERQRGNFPDRFSGHQFPNYSSELNVNALLLGDSALYLCASSLLPEETQYFGPGTRLLVL.

The chain links TRBV6-4 to TRBJ2-1, with a possible D match to TRBD2 (5 bases). V shed 0 bases and J shed 2 bases, with 11 bases lying between them. The V gene's germline CDR1 is MRHNA and CDR2 SNTAGT. The CDR3 extends over 16 amino acids. The CDR3 reads CASSDSLAPPYNEQFF. The CDR3 region has the DNA TGTGCCAGCAGTGACTCCCTAGCCCCACCCTACAATGAGCAGTTCTTC.

CDR3 in DNA: TGTGCCAGCTCACCACTTCCCCCTAGCTCCTACAATGAGCAGTTCTTC. Translated, it gives CASSPLPPSSYNEQFF. The rearrangement uses TRBV18 and TRBJ2-1; no clear D. CDR1 and CDR2 (germline): KGHSH, LQKENI. Trimming cost V 1 base and J 0 bases, with 10 bases left between them. The CDR3 is 16 amino acids.

V is TRBV7-2 and J is TRBJ2-5, with TRBD2 matching over 9 bases. CDR1 is SGHTA and CDR2 is FQGNSA in the germline V gene. Trimming at V came to 3 bases and at J to 1 base, leaving 6 bases not matched to a gene. CDR3 size: 16 residues. CDR3 residues: CASSFRLAGFQETQYF. The CDR3 nucleotides read TGTGCCAGCAGCTTTAGGCTAGCGGGATTCCAAGAGACCCAGTACTTC.

J is TRBJ2-7 and V is TRBV5-1; D may be TRBD1 (6 bases). CDR3 size: 15 residues. CDR1 SGHRS and CDR2 YFSETQ come from the germline V gene. Between the trimmed V and J ends, which lost 0 bases and 4 bases, there was a span of 14 bases. The CDR3 nucleotides are TGCGCCAGCAGCTTGGGTCAGGGGATTGCATACGAGCAGTACTTC. This codes for CASSLGQGIAYEQYF.

The chain is built from TRBV7-2 and TRBJ1-1, with 8 bases lining up with TRBD1. V trimming: 5 bases; J trimming: 3 bases; junction bases outside the gene matches: 5. The CDR3 is made up of 14 amino acids. Germline CDR1 is SGHTA and CDR2 is FQGNSA. Written as DNA, the CDR3 is TGTGCCAGCAGCCCACAGGGGGGGGACACTGAAGCTTTCTTT. This codes for CASSPQGGDTEAFF.

The chain combines TRBV7-3 with TRBJ2-3; 14 positions match TRBD2. Germline loops: CDR1 SGHTA, CDR2 FQGTGA. V gave up 5 bases and J gave up 0 bases; unmatched junction bases: 10. The CDR3 length is 19 residues. The DNA of the CDR3 is TGTGCCAGCAGCCGGGGACTAGCGGGAGATGGCCGAAGCACAGATACGCAGTATTTT. It encodes CASSRGLAGDGRSTDTQYF.

J is TRBJ2-7 and V is TRBV15; TRBD1 matches at 7 bases. Trimming took 3 bases from V and 2 from J; bases not matched to a gene: 7. CDR3 length: 15 amino acids. Germline CDR1 and CDR2: LNHNV and YYDKDF (reference sequence). CDR3 coding DNA: TGTGCCACCAGCAGCTTAGGGACAGAAGCCTACGAGCAGTACTTC. It is translated as CATSSLGTEAYEQYF.

The chain links TRBV6-6 to TRBJ2-5, with D possibly matching TRBD2 (6 bases). TRBJ2-7 matches the DNA end more closely, so the J call is doubtful. The germline gives CDR1 MNHNY, CDR2 SVGAGI (reference sequence). The CDR3 is 14 amino acids. The CDR3 protein is CASSYEGGRYEQYF. The DNA of the CDR3 is TGTGCCAGCAGTTACGAGGGAGGTCGCTACGAGCAGTACTTC.

The chain combines TRBV6-7 with TRBJ2-1; unclear D gene. TRBV6-7 carries the ORF label, with uncertain function. The CDR3 runs 13 residues. Trimming cost V 2 bases and J 8 bases, with 10 bases left between them. DNA of the CDR3: TGTGCCAGCAGTTACCCCGGTCCTGATGAGCAGTTCTTC. It translates to CASSYPGPDEQFF.

The chain links TRBV11-2 to TRBJ2-5; maybe TRBD2 (5 bases). The J call may be mistaken, given a closer DNA end match to TRBJ2-7. The CDR3 totals 15 residues. Germline loops: CDR1 SGHAT, CDR2 FQNNGV. CDR3 DNA sequence: TGTGCCAGCAGCCCCCATATTGGAGGAGGCGACGAGCAGTACTTC. This gives the protein CASSPHIGGGDEQYF.

The rearrangement links TRBV5-6 to TRBJ1-1, with D perhaps matching TRBD1 (5 bases). The V gene's germline CDR1 is SGHDT and CDR2 YYEEEE. The CDR3 sequence is 14 residues long. V was cut by 4 bases and J by 0 bases, with 10 bases left in between. This CDR3 is CASSRQHMNTEAFF. CDR3 sequence (DNA): TGTGCCAGCAGCCGACAGCACATGAACACTGAAGCTTTCTTT.

In its sample, this clone was seen a few times. The chain recombines TRBV7-8 with TRBJ2-7; 7 bases fit TRBD2. The CDR3 is made up of 16 amino acids. The junction had 9 bases not matched to a gene; V was cut back by 2 bases and J by 2 bases. CDR1 is SGHVS and CDR2 is FQNEAQ in the germline V gene. The CDR3 sequence is CASSLYVPSGTYEQYF. The CDR3 DNA is TGTGCCAGCAGCTTATATGTGCCTAGCGGAACCTACGAGCAGTACTTC.

This clone was observed a few times. CDR3 coding DNA: TGTGCCAGCTCACCGTCGACAGGGGAGAATCAGCCCCAGCATTTT. It is translated as CASSPSTGENQPQHF. The genes are TRBV18 and TRBJ1-5; 8 nucleotides agree with TRBD1. Germline CDR1 reads KGHSH; CDR2 reads LQKENI. The trim removed 3 bases at V and 4 bases at J, leaving 5 bases unmatched. The CDR3 runs to 15 residues.